What follows are 28 T cell receptor beta chains derived from one specimen sequenced in a study of OX40 agonist ivuxolimab in advanced cancers. Sequencing used immunoSEQ multiplex PCR; TCRdb keeps in-frame clones, though not all of them. The sample lists roughly 84,000 clones, approximately 81% seen once, with over 3.5% in the top ten. The source material was CD4+ or CD8+ T cells sorted from blood, sampled in a trial of the OX40 agonist ivuxolimab. The receptors stem from an adult with an advanced solid tumor such as melanoma, head and neck, liver or kidney cancer.

The genes are TRBV5-6 and TRBJ2-7, with D tentatively TRBD1 (6 bases). This CDR3 region has 16 residues. Germline CDR1 SGHDT, CDR2 YYEEEE. Trimming shortened V by 4 bases and J by 0 bases, and 17 bases separated the two germline ends. The CDR3 bases are TGTGCCAGCAGCCGCGCGGACAGACCGAGCTCCTACGAGCAGTACTTC. This encodes CASSRADRPSSYEQYF.

CDR3 nucleotide sequence: TGTGCCAGCAGTGCCGGACAGGACCCTGGGGCCAACGTCCTGACTTTC. As protein: CASSAGQDPGANVLTF. The chain links TRBV6-4 to TRBJ2-6, with TRBD1 matching over 7 bases. V was pared by 4 bases and J by 2 bases, with 5 bases of the junction left unmatched. This CDR3 spans 16 amino acids. Germline CDR1 and CDR2: MRHNA and SNTAGT.

The gene calls are TRBV7-9 and TRBJ2-3; no firm D call. Germline assignment: CDR1 SEHNR and CDR2 FQNEAQ (reference sequence). CDR3 length: 16 residues. Trimming removed 2 bases from V and 1 base from J, with 13 bases in between. The CDR3 DNA reads as TGTGCCAGCAGCTTAACGGTTGGGTCTGGCACAGATACGCAGTATTTT. It translates to CASSLTVGSGTDTQYF.

The V and J genes are TRBV2 and TRBJ1-6; D remains ambiguous. The germline CDR1 and CDR2 sequences are SNHLY and FYNNEI. V lost 4 bases, J lost 8 bases, and 9 bases lay in between. CDR3 length equals 13 residues. The CDR3 protein is CASSVTADSPLHF. The CDR3 DNA follows: TGTGCCAGCAGTGTAACCGCAGATTCACCCCTCCACTTT.

The chain employs TRBV7-9 and TRBJ1-2; maybe TRBD1 (5 bases). Germline V lookup: CDR1 SEHNR, CDR2 FQNEAQ (reference sequence). The CDR3 has 15 amino acids. The V gene lost 1 base and the J gene lost 2 bases, with 11 bases spanning the gap. Written as DNA, the CDR3 is TGTGCCAGCAGCTTAGTTGGGGGAGCCAACTATGGCTACACCTTC. It yields the protein CASSLVGGANYGYTF.

This chain joins TRBV11-2 and TRBJ2-5; tentative D call: TRBD1 (6 bases). Trimming removed 1 base at V and 1 base at J, with 10 bases between. The CDR3 is made up of 15 amino acids. Germline V CDR1 and CDR2: SGHAT, FQNNGV. CDR3 in amino acids: CASSLARTAQETQYF. CDR3 DNA: TGTGCCAGCAGCTTAGCTCGGACAGCCCAAGAGACCCAGTACTTC.

This clone came up once. The CDR3 protein is CSARLPYGYTF. The DNA of the CDR3 is TGCAGTGCTAGGCTCCCCTATGGCTACACCTTC. The V call is TRBV20-1, the J call TRBJ1-2; D not certain. Germline CDR1 is DFQATT and CDR2 is SNEGSKA (reference sequence). Trimming left V 3 bases short and J 4 bases short, with 6 bases between. The CDR3 extends over 11 amino acids.

V usage is TRBV29-1 and J usage is TRBJ1-1, with D possibly being TRBD1 (5 bases). Per the germline V gene, CDR1 is SQVTM and CDR2 is ANQGSEA. V gave up 0 bases and J gave up 0 bases, with 5 bases separating them. The CDR3 has 13 residues. In DNA form, the CDR3 reads TGCAGCGTTGAAGACAGGGTGAACACTGAAGCTTTCTTT. Translation: CSVEDRVNTEAFF. The full variable domain, completed using reference TRBV29-1 and TRBJ1-1, is SAVISQKPSRDICQRGTSLTIQCQVDSQVTMMFWYRQQPGQSLTLIATANQGSEATYESGFVIDKFPISRPNLTFSTLTVSNMSPEDSSIYLCSVEDRVNTEAFFGQGTRLTVV.

The table lists this clone with a count of one. J is TRBJ1-6 and V is TRBV7-7, with a possible D match to TRBD1 (5 bases). The CDR3 covers 13 residues. From germline, CDR1 is SSHAT and CDR2 FNYEAQ (reference sequence). Trimming took off 5 bases at V and 10 bases at J, with 12 bases between the two ends. The chain's CDR3 is CASSRDRSSPLHF. CDR3 DNA: TGTGCCAGCAGCAGGGACCGCTCATCACCCCTCCACTTT. Looking up the rest from reference TRBV7-7 and TRBJ1-6 gives the full variable domain: GAGVSQSPRYKVTKRGQDVTLRCDPISSHATLYWYQQALGQGPEFLTYFNYEAQPDKSGLPSDRFSAERPEGSISTLTIQRTEQRDSAMYRCASSRDRSSPLHFGNGTRLTVT.

CDR3 bases: TGTGCCACCGGACAGGGGGATCAGCCCCAGCATTTT. Translated: CATGQGDQPQHF. V and J are TRBV10-3 and TRBJ1-5, with 10 bases identical to TRBD1. This CDR3 region has 12 residues. The germline CDR1 and CDR2 sequences are ENHRY and SYGVKD. V lost 10 bases, J lost 5 bases, and 2 bases stayed unmatched.

The chain combines TRBV14 with TRBJ2-7; D is perhaps TRBD1 (6 bases). Germline V CDR1 and CDR2: SGHDN, FVKESK. This CDR3 contains 15 residues. V lost 6 bases, J lost 5 bases, and 20 bases lay in between. As DNA, the CDR3 is TGTGCCAGCAGTCAACAGGGTTCCCGTCGGCACGAGCAGTACTTC. It is translated as CASSQQGSRRHEQYF.

DNA for the CDR3: TGTGCCAGCACCAACTACGGGGTTCAGGCTTTCTTT. Its protein is CASTNYGVQAFF. This chain links TRBV6-5 with TRBJ1-1; D is uncertain. The germline V gene has CDR1 MNHEY and CDR2 SVGAGI. The CDR3 covers 12 residues. With 7 bases removed from V and 11 bases from J, the gap between germline ends came to 17 bases.

The V call is TRBV25-1, the J call TRBJ1-1; D is unresolved. This CDR3 has 14 amino acids. Per germline, CDR1 MGHDK and CDR2 SYGVNS. Trimming shortened V by 4 bases and J by 4 bases, and 13 bases separated the two germline ends. This CDR3 is CASSAAIWGTEAFF. The CDR3 coding sequence is TGTGCCAGCAGTGCAGCGATCTGGGGCACTGAAGCTTTCTTT.

The rearrangement links TRBV18 to TRBJ2-2; the D gene could be TRBD1 or TRBD2 (5 bases each). CDR1 is KGHSH and CDR2 is LQKENI in the germline V gene. V lost 6 bases and J 5 bases, leaving 13 bases between the germline ends. This CDR3 has 14 amino acids. CDR3 sequence reads: CASSKNEGTGELFF. The CDR3 DNA sequence: TGTGCCAGCTCGAAAAACGAGGGGACCGGGGAGCTGTTTTTT.

With respect to this clone: A much more abundant neighbour one base away suggests this may be a read error. This CDR3 is also generated by other DNA sequences in the sample. The chain employs TRBV7-2 and TRBJ2-7; D uncertain. Between the trimmed V and J ends, which lost 1 base and 3 bases, there was a span of 7 bases. The CDR3 consists of 13 residues. Germline CDR1 is SGHTA and CDR2 is FQGNSA. The CDR3 bases are TGTGCCAGCAGCTTAGGGCTGGGCTACGAGCAGTACTTC. It is translated as CASSLGLGYEQYF.

The V call is TRBV27, the J call TRBJ2-1, with no clear D. This CDR3 region has 15 residues. Trimming stripped 7 bases from V and 0 bases from J, with 13 bases between. Per germline, CDR1 MNHEY and CDR2 SMNVEV (reference sequence). The CDR3 DNA is TGTGCCAGCAACCTGGAAGCTAGCTCCTACAATGAGCAGTTCTTC. Its protein product is CASNLEASSYNEQFF.

The J gene is TRBJ1-2, the V gene TRBV6-6, with unresolved D. Trimming removed 0 bases at V and 8 bases at J, with 13 bases between. The CDR3 has 14 amino acids. Germline V gene lookup returns CDR1 MNHNY and CDR2 SVGAGI (reference sequence). CDR3: CASSYSTSPVGYTF. The CDR3 nucleotides read TGTGCCAGCAGTTACTCGACAAGCCCCGTCGGCTACACCTTC.

The chain employs TRBV11-2 and TRBJ2-1, with D uncertain. V lost 5 bases and J 0 bases, leaving 11 bases between the germline ends. CDR1 SGHAT and CDR2 FQNNGV come from the germline V gene. The CDR3 is 15 residues long. The CDR3 coding sequence is TGTGCCAGCAGCCCTGGGCAAGGCTCCTACAATGAGCAGTTCTTC. Translated: CASSPGQGSYNEQFF.

The table lists this clone with a count of one. The chain carries TRBV4-3 and TRBJ1-2; D might be TRBD1 (5 bases). The CDR3 runs 14 residues. V shed 0 bases and J shed 8 bases, with 13 bases lying between them. Germline V gene lookup returns CDR1 LGHNA and CDR2 YSLEER. The CDR3 DNA follows: TGCGCCAGCAGCCAAGATCTCCACAGGCGGGGCTACACCTTC. It translates to CASSQDLHRRGYTF.

CDR3 DNA sequence: TGTGCCAGTAGTATAGAGACCTACAGGGTTGGAGGAACTAATGAAAAACTGTTTTTT. Translated: CASSIETYRVGGTNEKLFF. This chain connects TRBV19 to TRBJ1-4; tentatively, D is TRBD1 (6 bases). Between the trimmed V and J ends, which lost 0 bases and 1 base, there was a span of 18 bases. Germline CDR1 is LNHDA and CDR2 is SQIVND (reference sequence). This CDR3 spans 19 amino acids.

This clone was counted a few times. The chain is built from TRBV11-2 and TRBJ2-3; possibly TRBD1 for D (5 bases). The V gene lost 2 bases and the J gene lost 3 bases, with 21 bases spanning the gap. Germline V gives CDR1 SGHAT, CDR2 FQNNGV. This CDR3 region has 18 residues. CDR3 in amino acids: CASSLHIAGRQLTDTQYF. In DNA, the CDR3 is TGTGCCAGCAGCTTACACATCGCCGGTAGACAGTTGACAGATACGCAGTATTTT.

The chain joins TRBV2 to TRBJ1-3; unclear D gene. Germline V gives CDR1 SNHLY, CDR2 FYNNEI. The V and J ends lost 8 bases and 4 bases respectively, with 15 bases between them. The CDR3 consists of 14 residues. CDR3 residues: CASSAGRQGNTIYF. CDR3 sequence (DNA): TGTGCCAGCTCGGCGGGCAGACAAGGAAACACCATATATTTT.

This clone appeared a single time. The chain links TRBV2 to TRBJ1-2, with TRBD1 as a possible D gene (6 bases). This CDR3 has 16 amino acids. Germline CDR1 SNHLY, CDR2 FYNNEI. V lost 2 bases and J lost 4, with 17 bases in between. The CDR3 is CASSETVHRVTYGYTF. CDR3 coding DNA: TGTGCCAGCAGTGAAACCGTCCACAGGGTGACCTATGGCTACACCTTC.

The chain combines TRBV27 with TRBJ1-5, with a possible D match to TRBD1 (6 bases). CDR1 and CDR2 from the germline V gene are MNHEY and SMNVEV (reference sequence). This CDR3 region has 15 residues. Between the trimmed V and J ends, which lost 3 bases and 3 bases, there was a span of 12 bases. In nucleotides, the CDR3 is TGTGCCAGCAGTTTTAGGGGGGATTCCAATCAGCCCCAGCATTTT. This gives the protein CASSFRGDSNQPQHF.

V is TRBV7-3 and J is TRBJ2-7; TRBD2 might be the D (6 bases). The CDR3 covers 16 residues. Germline-derived CDR1 and CDR2 are SGHTA and FQGTGA. Trimming stripped 1 base from V and 5 bases from J, with 18 bases between. CDR3 in amino acids: CASSLKGGESLHEQYF. The CDR3 bases are TGTGCCAGCAGCTTAAAAGGCGGGGAAAGTCTCCACGAGCAGTACTTC.

This clone was detected a few times. J is TRBJ1-6 and V is TRBV2, with D possibly TRBD1 on 6 matching bases. Trimming took off 11 bases at V and 7 bases at J, with 15 bases between the two ends. Germline CDR1 SNHLY, CDR2 FYNNEI. The CDR3 has 13 residues. For the CDR3, the DNA is TGTGCCGGGAGATTAGGACAGAATTCACCCCTCCACTTT. Amino acid sequence: CAGRLGQNSPLHF. The entire variable domain, with the rest obtained from reference TRBV2 and TRBJ1-6, is as follows: EPEVTQTPSHQVTQMGQEVILRCVPISNHLYFYWYRQILGQKVEFLVSFYNNEISEKSEIFDDQFSVERPDGSNFTLKIRSTKLEDSAMYFCAGRLGQNSPLHFGNGTRLTVT.

V and J are TRBV5-4 and TRBJ2-1; D might be TRBD1 (6 bases). This CDR3 spans 14 amino acids. Trimming shortened V by 0 bases and J by 8 bases, and 12 bases separated the two germline ends. Looked up from germline, CDR1 is SGHNT and CDR2 is YYREEE (reference sequence). CDR3 amino acids: CASSLGQVRDEQFF. CDR3 bases: TGTGCCAGCAGCTTGGGACAGGTCAGGGATGAGCAGTTCTTC.

This clone was counted between two and nine times. The V gene is TRBV27, the J gene TRBJ1-5; 8 nucleotides align to TRBD1. Germline CDR1 reads MNHEY; CDR2 reads SMNVEV (reference sequence). The trim removed 5 bases at V and 2 bases at J, leaving 5 bases unmatched. This CDR3 contains 15 residues. Here the CDR3 DNA reads TGTGCCAGCAGTCCGCAGGGGGCCGGCAATCAGCCCCAGCATTTT. Amino acid sequence: CASSPQGAGNQPQHF.